The rows below give T cell receptor beta chains drawn from one sample of a study of blood T cells in healthy people across ages. TCRdb passed the 5' RACE reads through MiXCR, listing each CDR3 protein once. The profile shows about 570,000 distinct CDR3 sequences, roughly 29% of them singletons. The source material was blood. The origin of the receptors is a woman between 65 and 79 years old in good health. Both conserved end residues are trimmed from each CDR3.

12	TRBV4-2	TRBJ2-5	ASGSSWEKETQY
13	TRBV5-1	TRBJ2-1	ASSLGRGNYNERF
10	TRBV20-1	TRBJ1-1	SALRGRGEAF
16	TRBV14	TRBJ2-3	ASSQGLRTSRNTDTQY
12	TRBV29-1	TRBJ1-5	SVPGTESNQPQH
12	TRBV7-2	TRBJ2-7	ASSYERGTYEQY
14	TRBV5-1	TRBJ2-7	ASSSIGQGGSYEQY
12	TRBV20-1	TRBJ2-5	SAPSGQGGETQY
11	TRBV29-1	TRBJ2-6	SARSPGANVLT
12	TRBV5-1	.	ASSPQWLSYEQY
12	TRBV20-1	TRBJ2-1	SARTLLDNNEQF
14	TRBV4-3	TRBJ1-5	ASSQDLDSYNQPQH
13	TRBV30	TRBJ1-1	AWSVFRGRGTEAF
15	TRBV10-3	TRBJ2-6	AISEGQGFSGANVLT
10	TRBV10-3	.	ASGTSRYEQY
11	TRBV6-5	TRBJ2-3	ASSYGRGDTQY
9	TRBV29-1	TRBJ2-7	SVTLRDEQY
10	TRBV29-1	TRBJ1-1	SVDVVSTEAF
11	TRBV15	TRBJ2-5	ATSRGLDETQY
12	TRBV7-2	TRBJ1-4	ASRQGQFNEKLF
17	TRBV29-1	TRBJ2-1	SVGGRLAGGEGSYNEQF
12	TRBV4-3	TRBJ2-2	ASSQYKGAGELF
13	TRBV4-2	TRBJ1-4	ASSTGGARYEKLF
12	TRBV20-1	TRBJ1-3	SAIGSSSGNTIY
14	TRBV5-6	TRBJ2-1	ASSAGGLNSYNEQF
11	TRBV20-1	TRBJ2-5	SAHDRGDQTLY
12	TRBV7-9	TRBJ2-3	ASSPKMHTDTQY
13	TRBV5-4	TRBJ2-3	ASSRGGTSTDTQY
13	TRBV20-1	TRBJ1-6	SAQGGGTENSPLH
13	TRBV29-1	TRBJ1-2	SVAGTGGADYGYT
12	TRBV4-2	TRBJ2-1	ASNLAGGQNEQF
9	TRBV29-1	TRBJ2-1	SVDVYNEQS
12	TRBV7-2	TRBJ2-5	ASSLNSFRETQY
16	TRBV11-2	TRBJ2-5	ASSLPGLAGGRLRTQY
15	TRBV7-9	TRBJ1-6	ASSQGTLSSYNSPLH
10	TRBV29-1	TRBJ2-3	SVEQGRDTQY
11	TRBV10-3	TRBJ2-5	AISGTPKETQY
12	TRBV12-3/TRBV12-4	TRBJ1-1	ASSSWEGDTEAF
12	TRBV4-3	TRBJ2-3	ASSQEGRADTQY
13	TRBV15	TRBJ2-7	ATSRDGGIRVEQY
11	TRBV24-1	TRBJ2-5	ATSNSFEETQY
11	TRBV9	TRBJ2-1	ASSPGRENEQF
13	TRBV3-1	TRBJ2-3	ASSQDTTSTDTQY
9	TRBV29-1	TRBJ1-2	SVTSGDGYT
14	TRBV5-1	TRBJ1-1	ASSSGTGALNTEAF
14	TRBV5-6	TRBJ2-7	ASSLSLSGGDYEQY
11	TRBV12-3/TRBV12-4	TRBJ1-1	ASSFKYGAEAF
13	TRBV7-2	TRBJ2-3	ASSLMGGSQDTQY